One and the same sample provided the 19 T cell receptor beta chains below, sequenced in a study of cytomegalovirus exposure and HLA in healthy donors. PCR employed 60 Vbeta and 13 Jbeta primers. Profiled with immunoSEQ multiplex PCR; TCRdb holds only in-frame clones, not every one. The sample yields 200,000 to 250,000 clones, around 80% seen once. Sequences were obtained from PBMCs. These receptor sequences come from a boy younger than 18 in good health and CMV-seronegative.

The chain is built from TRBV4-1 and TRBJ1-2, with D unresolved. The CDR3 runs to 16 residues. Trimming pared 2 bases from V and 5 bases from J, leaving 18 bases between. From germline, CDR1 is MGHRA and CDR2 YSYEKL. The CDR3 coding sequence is TGCGCCAGCAGCCAAACACCCCACCGGGAAGGGTATGGCTACACCTTC. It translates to CASSQTPHREGYGYTF.

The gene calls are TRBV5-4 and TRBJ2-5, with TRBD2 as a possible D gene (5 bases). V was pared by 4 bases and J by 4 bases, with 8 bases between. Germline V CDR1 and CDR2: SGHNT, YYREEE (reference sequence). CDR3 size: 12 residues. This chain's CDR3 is CASSRTGETQYF. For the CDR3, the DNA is TGTGCCAGCAGCCGGACTGGAGAGACCCAGTACTTC.

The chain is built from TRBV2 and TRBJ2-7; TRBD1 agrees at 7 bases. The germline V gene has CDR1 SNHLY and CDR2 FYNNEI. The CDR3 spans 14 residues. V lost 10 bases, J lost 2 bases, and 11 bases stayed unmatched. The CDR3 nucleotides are TGTGCCATGATAGCCGGGACAGCGACCTACGAGCAGTACTTC. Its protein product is CAMIAGTATYEQYF.

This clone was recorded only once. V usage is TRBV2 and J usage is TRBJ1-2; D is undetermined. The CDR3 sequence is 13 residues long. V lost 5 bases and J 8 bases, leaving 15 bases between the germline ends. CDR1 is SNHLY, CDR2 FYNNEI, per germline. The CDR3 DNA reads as TGTGCCAGCAGTCCCGTTTTGGCCTGGGGCTACACCTTC. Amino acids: CASSPVLAWGYTF.

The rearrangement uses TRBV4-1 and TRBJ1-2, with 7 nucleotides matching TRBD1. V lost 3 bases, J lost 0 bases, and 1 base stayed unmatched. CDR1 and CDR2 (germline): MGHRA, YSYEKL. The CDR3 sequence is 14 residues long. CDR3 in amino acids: CASSHGTANYGYTF. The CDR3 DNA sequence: TGCGCCAGCAGCCATGGGACAGCTAACTATGGCTACACCTTC.

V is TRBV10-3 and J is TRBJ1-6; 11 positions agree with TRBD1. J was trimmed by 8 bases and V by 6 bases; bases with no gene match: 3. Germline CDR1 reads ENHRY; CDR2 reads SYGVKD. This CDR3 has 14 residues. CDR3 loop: CAIRDRGPDSPLHF. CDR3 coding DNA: TGTGCCATCAGGGACAGGGGGCCCGATTCACCCCTCCACTTT.

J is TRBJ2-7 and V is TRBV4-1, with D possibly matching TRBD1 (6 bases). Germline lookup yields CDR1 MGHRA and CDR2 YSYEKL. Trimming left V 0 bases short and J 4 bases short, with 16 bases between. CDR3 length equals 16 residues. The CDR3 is CASSQEIGTSWYEQYF. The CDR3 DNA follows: TGCGCCAGCAGCCAAGAAATAGGGACATCCTGGTACGAGCAGTACTTC.

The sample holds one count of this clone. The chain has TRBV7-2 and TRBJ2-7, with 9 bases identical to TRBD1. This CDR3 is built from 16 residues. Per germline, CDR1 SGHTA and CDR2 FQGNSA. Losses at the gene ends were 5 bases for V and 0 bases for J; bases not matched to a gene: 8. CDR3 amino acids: CASSAQTGGPSYEQYF. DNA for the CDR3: TGTGCCAGCAGCGCACAGACAGGGGGGCCCTCCTACGAGCAGTACTTC.

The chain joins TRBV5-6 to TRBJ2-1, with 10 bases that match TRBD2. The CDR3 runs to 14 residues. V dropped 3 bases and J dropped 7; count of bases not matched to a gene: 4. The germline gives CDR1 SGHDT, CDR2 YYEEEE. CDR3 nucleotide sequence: TGTGCCAGCAGCTCCGCACTAGCGGGGAATGAGCAGTTCTTC. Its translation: CASSSALAGNEQFF.

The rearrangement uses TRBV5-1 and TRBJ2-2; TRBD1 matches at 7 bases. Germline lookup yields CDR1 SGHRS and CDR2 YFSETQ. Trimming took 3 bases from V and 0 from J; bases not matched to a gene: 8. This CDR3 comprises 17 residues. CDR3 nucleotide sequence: TGCGCCAGCAGCTGGGTCCGACAGGGTACGAACACCGGGGAGCTGTTTTTT. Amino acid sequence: CASSWVRQGTNTGELFF.

The CDR3 nucleotides read TGCGCCAGCAGTGGACCGGGACTAGCGGATAATGAGCAGTTCTTC. Encoded protein: CASSGPGLADNEQFF. The chain employs TRBV10-2 and TRBJ2-1; 11 bases are shared with TRBD2. With V trimmed by 4 bases and J by 7 bases, 6 bases remained unmatched. Germline CDR1 is WSHSY and CDR2 is SAAADI. The CDR3 loop spans 15 amino acids.

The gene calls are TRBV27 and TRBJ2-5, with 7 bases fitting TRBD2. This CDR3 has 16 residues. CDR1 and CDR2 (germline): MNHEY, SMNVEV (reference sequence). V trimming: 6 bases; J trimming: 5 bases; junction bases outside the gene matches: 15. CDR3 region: CASSPLFAGVTETQYF. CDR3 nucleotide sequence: TGTGCCAGCAGCCCTCTATTCGCGGGAGTAACGGAGACCCAGTACTTC.

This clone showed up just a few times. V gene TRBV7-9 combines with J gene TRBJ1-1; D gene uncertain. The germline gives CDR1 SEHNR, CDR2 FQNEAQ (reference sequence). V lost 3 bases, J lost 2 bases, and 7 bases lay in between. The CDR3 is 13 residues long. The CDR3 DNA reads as TGTGCCAGCAGCTTTGCAGATAACACTGAAGCTTTCTTT. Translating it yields CASSFADNTEAFF.

The CDR3 bases are TGTGCCAGTAGTCCGAGGCAGGGGGCAAGCAATCAGCCCCAGCATTTT. Residues: CASSPRQGASNQPQHF. The chain carries TRBV19 and TRBJ1-5, with 8 positions matching TRBD1. J gave up 1 base and V 5 bases, and 7 bases lay outside the gene matches. The germline CDR1 and CDR2 sequences are LNHDA and SQIVND (reference sequence). CDR3 length: 16 amino acids.

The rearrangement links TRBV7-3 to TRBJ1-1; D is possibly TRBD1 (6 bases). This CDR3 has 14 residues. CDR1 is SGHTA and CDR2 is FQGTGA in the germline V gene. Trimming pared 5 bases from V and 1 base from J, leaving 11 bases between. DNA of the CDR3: TGTGCCAGCAGCCACTCGACAGGGAACACTGAAGCTTTCTTT. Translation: CASSHSTGNTEAFF. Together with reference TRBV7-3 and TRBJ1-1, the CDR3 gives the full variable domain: GAGVSQTPSNKVTEKGKYVELRCDPISGHTALYWYRQSLGQGPEFLIYFQGTGAADDSGLPNDRFFAVRPEGSVSTLKIQRTERGDSAVYLCASSHSTGNTEAFFGQGTRLTVV.

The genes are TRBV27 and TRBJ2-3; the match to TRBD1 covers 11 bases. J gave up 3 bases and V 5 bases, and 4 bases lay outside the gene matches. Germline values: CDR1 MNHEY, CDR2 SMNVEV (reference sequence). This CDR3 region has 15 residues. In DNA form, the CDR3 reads TGTGCCAGCAGTATCGGACAGGGGGCTACAGATACGCAGTATTTT. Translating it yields CASSIGQGATDTQYF.

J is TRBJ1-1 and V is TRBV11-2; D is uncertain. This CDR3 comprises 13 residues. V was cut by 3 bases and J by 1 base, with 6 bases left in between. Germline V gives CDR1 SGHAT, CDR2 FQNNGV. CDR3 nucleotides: TGTGCCAGCAGCTTTCATCAGAACACTGAAGCTTTCTTT. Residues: CASSFHQNTEAFF. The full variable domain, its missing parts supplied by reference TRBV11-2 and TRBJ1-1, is EAGVAQSPRYKIIEKRQSVAFWCNPISGHATLYWYQQILGQGPKLLIQFQNNGVVDDSQLPKDRFSAERLKGVDSTLKIQPAKLEDSAVYLCASSFHQNTEAFFGQGTRLTVV.

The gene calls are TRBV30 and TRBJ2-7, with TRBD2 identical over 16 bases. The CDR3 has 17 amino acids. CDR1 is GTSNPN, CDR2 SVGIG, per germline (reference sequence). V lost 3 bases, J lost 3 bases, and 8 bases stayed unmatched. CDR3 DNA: TGTGCCTGGAGGGGGGGACTAGCGGGAGGGTCCAACTACGAGCAGTACTTC. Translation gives CAWRGGLAGGSNYEQYF.

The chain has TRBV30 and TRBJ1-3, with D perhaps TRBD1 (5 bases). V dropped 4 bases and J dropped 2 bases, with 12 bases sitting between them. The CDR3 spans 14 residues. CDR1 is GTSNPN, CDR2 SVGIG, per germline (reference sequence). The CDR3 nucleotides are TGTGCCTGGACCCGGGGGGTAGCTGGAAACACCATATATTTT. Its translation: CAWTRGVAGNTIYF.